The 9 T cell receptor beta chains presented below share a single source sample, sequenced in a study of cytotoxic CD8 clonotypes in ibrutinib-treated CLL. The repertoire was sequenced with immunoSEQ multiplex PCR; TCRdb's copy has only in-frame clones and lacks some. The sample holds roughly 100,000 clones, around four fifths seen once. Here the sequenced sample was PBMCs, taken after 12 months of ibrutinib treatment. The source is a human donor with chronic lymphocytic leukemia.

This chain links TRBV6-5 with TRBJ2-2, with D perhaps given as TRBD1 or TRBD2 (7 bases each). The germline V and J ends were trimmed by 6 bases and 4 bases, with 12 bases remaining between them. Germline-derived CDR1 and CDR2 are MNHEY and SVGAGI. The CDR3 is made up of 14 amino acids. CDR3 protein: CASSRGGGTGELFF. CDR3 nucleotide sequence: TGTGCCAGCAGCAGGGGGGGAGGCACCGGGGAGCTGTTTTTT.

The chain has TRBV30 and TRBJ2-3; 9 positions match TRBD1. The V segment lost 4 bases and the J segment 5 bases; nucleotides outside the gene matches: 7. The germline V gene encodes CDR1 GTSNPN and CDR2 SVGIG (reference sequence). The CDR3 extends over 14 amino acids. CDR3 bases: TGTGCCTGGAACCTACAGGGGGCCGGAGATACGCAGTATTTT. Encoded protein: CAWNLQGAGDTQYF.

This clone occurred a few times. The chain links TRBV7-3 to TRBJ2-7; D perhaps matches TRBD2 (5 bases). Between the trimmed V and J ends, which lost 2 bases and 4 bases, there was a span of 9 bases. The CDR3 has 13 residues. Germline loops: CDR1 SGHTA, CDR2 FQGTGA. The CDR3 region is CASSLERHYEQYF. CDR3 DNA: TGTGCCAGCAGCTTAGAGCGGCATTACGAGCAGTACTTC. Using reference TRBV7-3 and TRBJ2-7 for the parts outside the CDR3, the full variable domain is GAGVSQTPSNKVTEKGKYVELRCDPISGHTALYWYRQSLGQGPEFLIYFQGTGAADDSGLPNDRFFAVRPEGSVSTLKIQRTERGDSAVYLCASSLERHYEQYFGPGTRLTVT.

The chain combines TRBV10-3 with TRBJ1-3; 12 positions match TRBD1. Germline V gene lookup returns CDR1 ENHRY and CDR2 SYGVKD. The CDR3 has 15 amino acids. Trimming at V came to 6 bases and at J to 4 bases, leaving 4 bases not matched to a gene. This chain's CDR3 is CAIRGTGGAGNTIYF. In nucleotides, the CDR3 is TGTGCCATCAGGGGGACAGGGGGCGCAGGAAACACCATATATTTT.

For the CDR3, the DNA is TGTGCCAGTAGTATAGGAGAAGTTAGCCCCGGTGAGCAGTTCTTC. Translated: CASSIGEVSPGEQFF. The chain is built from TRBV19 and TRBJ2-1; D is undetermined. This CDR3 region has 15 residues. Germline CDR1 and CDR2: LNHDA and SQIVND (reference sequence). V was pared by 1 base and J by 9 bases, with 16 bases between.

This clone was found once. This chain links TRBV19 with TRBJ2-5; the match to TRBD2 covers 10 bases. This CDR3 is 15 amino acids long. The V gene's germline CDR1 is LNHDA and CDR2 SQIVND (reference sequence). V lost 3 bases, J lost 4 bases, and 5 bases stayed unmatched. In DNA, the CDR3 is TGTGCCAGTAGTATCGCGCTAGCGGGGGCAGAGACCCAGTACTTC. Translating it yields CASSIALAGAETQYF.

The chain joins TRBV29-1 to TRBJ1-2; possible D gene TRBD1, 5 bases. V lost 5 bases and J 8 bases, leaving 21 bases between the germline ends. The length of the CDR3 is 14 residues. Germline values: CDR1 SQVTM, CDR2 ANQGSEA. CDR3 in DNA: TGCAGCGTTCCGGGGCGGGCCTCCCGAGACGGCTACACCTTC. Protein product: CSVPGRASRDGYTF.

The chain carries TRBV7-3 and TRBJ2-1; D unresolved. The CDR3 is 13 residues long. With 1 base removed from V and 3 bases from J, the gap between germline ends came to 4 bases. In germline, CDR1 is SGHTA, CDR2 FQGTGA. The CDR3 sequence is CASSLMVYNEQFF. The CDR3 DNA is TGTGCCAGCAGCTTAATGGTCTACAATGAGCAGTTCTTC.

V usage is TRBV4-1 and J usage is TRBJ1-1, with 9 bases identical to TRBD1. Per germline, CDR1 MGHRA and CDR2 YSYEKL. This CDR3 contains 13 residues. J lost 6 bases, V lost 7 bases, and 6 bases had no gene match. The CDR3 spells CASTGTGLSEAFF. CDR3 in DNA: TGCGCCAGCACCGGGACAGGGCTCTCTGAAGCTTTCTTT.